Described below is a single T cell receptor beta chain sequence and its context. What it binds is unknown. In the PCR, 60 Vbeta and 13 Jbeta primers were used. Sequenced by immunoSEQ multiplex PCR; TCRdb stores in-frame clones only, minus some. The table includes 95,000 to 130,000 clones, over 70% detected once. This specimen comes from a study of cytomegalovirus exposure and HLA in healthy donors. Study-wide background: When 398 donors were genotyped, about 80% of them were found to fall in the Caucasian-associated ancestry cluster. General study points: Accurate predictions that matched the HLA-A and HLA-B alleles of most subjects were reportedly made from TCR beta sequences.

The CDR3 runs 14 residues. Trimming took off 5 bases at V and 5 bases at J, with 16 bases between the two ends. The germline V gene encodes CDR1 MNHEY and CDR2 SVGAGI. This chain uses TRBV6-5 with TRBJ2-7, with a possible D match to TRBD2 (6 bases). The material sequenced was PBMCs. This TCR was sampled from a woman aged 18 to 35 in good health and CMV-seronegative. The CDR3 DNA reads as TGTGCCAGCAGTCGCGGGGCCTCATCCGACGAGCAGTACTTC. Its protein is CASSRGASSDEQYF.